These 13 T cell receptor beta chains were all obtained from the same sample, sequenced in a study of T cell changes during pregnancy in multiple sclerosis. Sequencing was performed with immunoSEQ multiplex PCR; in TCRdb, only in-frame clones are kept and a portion is missing. The data contain 48,000 or so clones, approximately 92% of them singletons. This specimen consisted of CD4+ T cells from peripheral blood mononuclear cells, obtained in the second trimester of pregnancy. The receptors were gathered from a female donor in good health, enrolled as a control in a pregnancy study.

The gene calls are TRBV7-6 and TRBJ2-5; 9 bases line up with TRBD1. The CDR3 totals 16 residues. Unmatched junction bases numbered 11, after V lost 4 bases and J lost 5 bases. Germline V gene lookup returns CDR1 SGHVS and CDR2 FNYEAQ. The CDR3 loop is CASSYSTGTGTETQYF. The CDR3 nucleotides read TGTGCCAGCAGCTACTCCACCGGGACAGGGACCGAGACCCAGTACTTC.

The chain links TRBV7-2 to TRBJ1-5; 7 bases fit TRBD1. Germline lookup yields CDR1 SGHTA and CDR2 FQGNSA. V gave up 5 bases and J gave up 5 bases; unmatched junction bases: 6. The CDR3 has 14 amino acids. The CDR3 nucleotides are TGTGCCAGCAGCAAACGGACAGGCGATCAGCCCCAGCATTTT. Translating gives CASSKRTGDQPQHF.

The chain uses TRBV6-1 and TRBJ1-1, with D perhaps matching TRBD1 (5 bases). The V and J ends lost 8 bases and 10 bases respectively, with 20 bases between them. CDR3 length equals 13 residues. Germline V lookup: CDR1 MNHNS, CDR2 SASEGT. For the CDR3, the DNA is TGTGCCAGCGCCGAGGGGAGGAATGATGGAGCTTTCTTT. It translates to CASAEGRNDGAFF.

The chain uses TRBV7-2 and TRBJ1-1; 7 nucleotides line up with TRBD1. Germline loops: CDR1 SGHTA, CDR2 FQGNSA. This CDR3 is built from 15 residues. With 3 bases clipped from V and 1 base from J, the junction kept 5 bases outside the gene matches. The CDR3 spells CASSFDYRGNTEAFF. The CDR3 DNA follows: TGTGCCAGCAGCTTTGATTACAGGGGGAACACTGAAGCTTTCTTT.

V is TRBV6-5 and J is TRBJ1-1, with D unresolved. The V end lost 10 bases, the J end lost 8 bases, and 14 bases lay between the germline ends. Germline V gene sequence: CDR1 MNHEY, CDR2 SVGAGI. The CDR3 has 11 residues. This chain's CDR3 is CATVRVGEAFF. The CDR3 nucleotides read TGTGCCACCGTCCGGGTCGGCGAAGCTTTCTTT.

This clone was seen a single time. The J gene is TRBJ2-5, the V gene TRBV5-4; 10 nucleotides agree with TRBD2. V lost 4 bases, J lost 4 bases, and 10 bases stayed unmatched. This CDR3 is built from 16 residues. Germline CDR1 and CDR2: SGHNT and YYREEE (reference sequence). This CDR3 is CASSAALAGVLETQYF. The CDR3 DNA is TGTGCCAGCAGCGCCGCTCTAGCGGGGGTTTTAGAGACCCAGTACTTC.

The chain recombines TRBV11-2 with TRBJ1-5; 7 positions agree with TRBD1. The trim removed 0 bases at V and 0 bases at J, leaving 8 bases unmatched. This CDR3 has 18 residues. The germline gives CDR1 SGHAT, CDR2 FQNNGV. As DNA, the CDR3 is TGTGCCAGCAGCTTAGATCGACAGGGCCTTCTTAGCAATCAGCCCCAGCATTTT. Translating gives CASSLDRQGLLSNQPQHF.

V is TRBV11-1 and J is TRBJ2-2, with D perhaps matching TRBD1 (6 bases). CDR3 length: 15 amino acids. V was cut by 3 bases and J by 1 base, with 9 bases left in between. Germline CDR1 reads SGHAT; CDR2 reads FQDESV (reference sequence). CDR3 region: CASSFGGQNTGELFF. The CDR3 region has the DNA TGTGCCAGCAGCTTTGGGGGACAGAACACCGGGGAGCTGTTTTTT.

The V and J genes are TRBV6-4 and TRBJ1-5; the match to TRBD1 covers 8 bases. With V trimmed by 3 bases and J by 6 bases, 7 bases remained unmatched. There are 15 residues in the CDR3. Germline V CDR1 and CDR2: MRHNA, SNTAGT. The CDR3 here is CASSEQGTGGQPQHF. The CDR3 DNA is TGTGCCAGCAGTGAACAGGGAACAGGGGGTCAGCCCCAGCATTTT.

The gene calls are TRBV15 and TRBJ2-2; TRBD1 agrees at 11 bases. The J segment lost 5 bases and the V segment lost 2 bases, leaving 7 bases of the junction unmatched. CDR3 length: 17 amino acids. The germline V gene has CDR1 LNHNV and CDR2 YYDKDF (reference sequence). The CDR3: CATSRPGTGGWTGELFF. The CDR3 nucleotides are TGTGCCACCAGCAGACCCGGGACAGGGGGATGGACCGGGGAGCTGTTTTTT. Full variable domain (missing parts from reference TRBV15 and TRBJ2-2): DAMVIQNPRYQVTQFGKPVTLSCSQTLNHNVMYWYQQKSSQAPKLLFHYYDKDFNNEADTPDNFQSRRPNTSFCFLDIRSPGLGDTAMYLCATSRPGTGGWTGELFFGEGSRLTVL.

In this sample, this clone turned up once. The rearrangement links TRBV11-3 to TRBJ2-3; 10 bases are shared with TRBD1. The length of the CDR3 is 14 residues. Germline V gives CDR1 SGHNT, CDR2 YENEEA. With V trimmed by 5 bases and J by 4 bases, 3 bases remained unmatched. As DNA, the CDR3 is TGTGCCAGCAGCCAGGGACAGGGGTCAGATACGCAGTATTTT. This encodes CASSQGQGSDTQYF. Full variable domain (missing parts from reference TRBV11-3 and TRBJ2-3): EAGVVQSPRYKIIEKKQPVAFWCNPISGHNTLYWYLQNLGQGPELLIRYENEEAVDDSQLPKDRFSAERLKGVDSTLKIQPAELGDSAVYLCASSQGQGSDTQYFGPGTRLTVL.

V usage is TRBV6-5 and J usage is TRBJ2-1; 7 positions agree with TRBD2. The CDR3 has 13 amino acids. The germline gives CDR1 MNHEY, CDR2 SVGAGI. The V gene end was trimmed by 8 bases and the J gene end by 9 bases; junction bases not matched to a gene: 10. The CDR3 DNA reads TGTGCCAGCCGCAATGCGGGAGTGAGTGAGCAGTTCTTC. Protein: CASRNAGVSEQFF.

Only one count was recorded for this clone. The V gene is TRBV19, the J gene TRBJ2-1; 8 bases fit TRBD2. This CDR3 has 14 amino acids. Unmatched junction bases numbered 3, after V lost 4 bases and J lost 4 bases. The germline gives CDR1 LNHDA, CDR2 SQIVND (reference sequence). In DNA form, the CDR3 reads TGTGCCAGTAGTAGCGGGGGGAAATACAATGAGCAGTTCTTC. This translates into CASSSGGKYNEQFF.